This T cell receptor beta chain was identified during a study of shared clonotypes between healthy human individuals. CDR1 is KGHSH, CDR2 LQKENI, per germline. This CDR3 contains 18 residues. Trimming pared 5 bases from V and 2 bases from J, leaving 23 bases between. Clones were sequenced by immunoSEQ multiplex PCR, and TCRdb holds only the in-frame ones, with some missing. The sample carries about 2.4 million clones, 80% to 95% recorded once. Sequenced material: naive CD4+ T cells from PBMCs. Subset given: CD45RA+ positively selected. The chain uses TRBV18 and TRBJ2-3, with D perhaps matching TRBD2 (5 bases). The source is a man aged 18 to 30 in good health. Some clones in this sample may be carry-over from other donors' samples. The chain's CDR3 is CASSLSLAGRGVTDTQYF. The CDR3 nucleotides read TGTGCCAGCTCATTATCTCTAGCCGGACGGGGAGTCACAGATACGCAGTATTTT. Full variable domain (outside the CDR3, taken from reference TRBV18 and TRBJ2-3): NAGVMQNPRHLVRRRGQEARLRCSPMKGHSHVYWYRQLPEEGLKFMVYLQKENIIDESGMPKERFSAEFPKEGPSILRIQQVVRGDSAAYFCASSLSLAGRGVTDTQYFGPGTRLTVL.